Listed below are T cell receptor beta chains from one sample, sequenced in a study of blood T cell repertoires in COVID-19. Repertoires were generated with immunoSEQ multiplex PCR, while TCRdb's copy carries only in-frame clones and drops some. This repertoire shows a few hundred thousand clones, 86% found once; its top ten account for about 1.7%. The sample was peripheral blood. The receptors shown here come from a woman in her 50s with acute or convalescent COVID-19. Both conserved end residues are part of each CDR3. Only part of the rows carry a size: once, few, many, or a class if the clone is expanded.

TRBJ2-7,few,TRBV25-1,CASSETSGRYEQYF
TRBJ1-5,-,TRBV4-2,CASRATGNSNQPQHF
TRBJ2-6,once,TRBV25-1,CASSERRSGANVLTF
TRBJ2-1,-,TRBV7-2,CASSLRVAGGRDEQFF
TRBJ1-6,once,TRBV9,CASSSRESYNSPLHF
TRBJ1-6,-,TRBV2,CASSWTGLNLDLHF
TRBJ1-2,once,TRBV28,CASSFGRAPRNYGYTF
TRBJ2-7,few,TRBV28,CASLGGGYEQYF
TRBJ2-3,-,TRBV4-2,CASSQDRTDTQYF
TRBJ2-7,-,TRBV13,CASSSLTGSYEQYF
TRBJ2-1,-,TRBV19,CASSIARASYNEQFF
TRBJ2-1,once,TRBV29-1,CSVEGSSGRNNEQFF
TRBJ2-1,-,TRBV13,CASSLTSGSVYEQFF
TRBJ1-4,once,TRBV7-9,CASSDPGTGGNEKLFF
TRBJ2-7,-,TRBV7-9,CASSSQGGESEQYF
TRBJ2-7,-,TRBV11-2,CASSLVAGRLVSYEQYF
TRBJ2-7,-,TRBV7-9,CASSSPGGEYEQYF
TRBJ2-6,-,TRBV7-6,CASTRGTSGNSGANVLTF
TRBJ2-5,-,TRBV24-1,CATSDRTLAGGQETQYF
TRBJ2-7,few,TRBV3-1/TRBV3-2,CASSRSVAGNYEQYF
TRBJ2-7,-,TRBV6-5,CASSTGQGDYEQYF
TRBJ2-2,-,TRBV18,CASSPAGSSQNTGELFF
TRBJ2-3,-,TRBV7-3,CASSPPGLAGTTDTQYF
TRBJ1-6,-,TRBV2,CASRRGITGTVFSPLHF
TRBJ2-3,-,TRBV7-2,CASSSQGTDTQYF
TRBJ2-1,few,TRBV30,CAWRRTGTNYNEQFF
TRBJ1-6,-,TRBV6-5,CASSYRGHGSPLHF
TRBJ1-1,-,TRBV5-4,CASSRLTGGTRNTEAFF
TRBJ2-3,once,TRBV5-6,CASSRSTDTQYF
TRBJ2-7,-,TRBV15,CATSRRTSGSGGQYF
TRBJ2-1,-,TRBV18,CASSTGTSGPYNEQFF
TRBJ2-1,once,TRBV19,CASSIWDGRSGNEQFF
TRBJ2-5,-,TRBV21-1,CASNSLQCRGETQYF
TRBJ1-2,once,TRBV6-2/TRBV6-3,CASSLRYQRQGVRGYGYTF
TRBJ2-7,few,TRBV9,CASSVRLAGAGEQYF
TRBJ1-2,once,TRBV3-1/TRBV3-2,CASSHRDRANYGYTF
TRBJ2-1,-,TRBV10-1,CASSVGTSGTSYNEQFF
TRBJ1-5,-,TRBV7-2,CASSPGIRFNQPQHF
TRBJ2-3,-,TRBV29-1,CSVTGPGGDTQYF
TRBJ1-5,-,TRBV6-5,CASSTTRDKNQPQHF
TRBJ2-6,-,TRBV30,CAWSRLAGTGANVLTF
TRBJ1-2,-,TRBV6-6,CASSSAAYYGYTF